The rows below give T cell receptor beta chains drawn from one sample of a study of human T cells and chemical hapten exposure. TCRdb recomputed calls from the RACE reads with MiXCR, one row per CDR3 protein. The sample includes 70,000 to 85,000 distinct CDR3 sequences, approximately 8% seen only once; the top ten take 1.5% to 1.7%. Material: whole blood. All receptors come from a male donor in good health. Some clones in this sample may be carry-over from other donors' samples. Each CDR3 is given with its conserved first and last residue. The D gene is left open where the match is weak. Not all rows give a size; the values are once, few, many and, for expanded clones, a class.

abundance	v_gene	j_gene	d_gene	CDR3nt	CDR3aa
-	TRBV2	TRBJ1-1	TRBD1	TGTGCCAGCAGCAGGGGGCTTGAAAACTCTGAAGCTTTCTTT	CASSRGLENSEAFF
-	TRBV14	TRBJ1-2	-	TGTGCCAGCAGCCTTCAGGGGCGGTCTAACTATGGCTACACCTTC	CASSLQGRSNYGYTF
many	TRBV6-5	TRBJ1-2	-	TGTGCCAGCAGTTACTCAGCCTCGGCACCTAACTATGGCTACACCTTC	CASSYSASAPNYGYTF
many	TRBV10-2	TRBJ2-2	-	TGCGCCAGCAGTCCTACTAGCTCCACCGGGGAGCTGTTTTTT	CASSPTSSTGELFF
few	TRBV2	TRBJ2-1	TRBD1	TGTGCCAGCAGAGTATGGGACAGGGGCGAGAATGAGCAGTTCTTC	CASRVWDRGENEQFF
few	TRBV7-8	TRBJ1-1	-	TGTGCCAGCAGCCCCATCCACACTGAAGCTTTCTTT	CASSPIHTEAFF
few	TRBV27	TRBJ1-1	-	TGTGCCAGCAGTTTAGTGGGTGTAGGGACTGAAGCTTTCTTT	CASSLVGVGTEAFF
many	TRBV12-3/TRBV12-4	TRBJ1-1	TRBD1	TGTGCCAGCAGTCCACAGGGGTTTAACACTGAAGCTTTCTTT	CASSPQGFNTEAFF
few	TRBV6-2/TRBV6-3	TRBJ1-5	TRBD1	TGTGCCAGCAGTTCTGCCTGGACAGGGGGTGTAAGCAATCAGCCCCAGCATTTT	CASSSAWTGGVSNQPQHF
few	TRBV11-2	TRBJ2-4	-	TGTGCCAGCAGCCTACTAACGAGGGAGCTAGCCAAAAACATTCAGTACTTC	CASSLLTRELAKNIQYF
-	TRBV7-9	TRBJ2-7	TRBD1	TGTGTCAGCAACGGACAGGGCTCCTCTGAGCAGTACTTC	CVSNGQGSSEQYF
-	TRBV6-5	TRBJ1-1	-	TGTGCCAGCAGTTACGGGTCATCAGGGGACACTGAAGCTTTCTTT	CASSYGSSGDTEAFF
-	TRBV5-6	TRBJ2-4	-	TGTGCCAGCAGCTCCCAGGGAGCCAAAAACATTCAGTACTTC	CASSSQGAKNIQYF
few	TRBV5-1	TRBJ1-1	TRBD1	TGCGCCAGCAGCTTGGAATGGACAGGCGAAAATGAAGCTTTCTTT	CASSLEWTGENEAFF
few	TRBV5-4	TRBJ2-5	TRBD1	TGTGCCAGCAGCACGGGACAGGGGGCCGAGGAGACCCAGTACTTC	CASSTGQGAEETQYF
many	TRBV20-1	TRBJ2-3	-	TGCAGTGCTAGCGGCTCCATGACAGATACGCAGTATTTT	CSASGSMTDTQYF
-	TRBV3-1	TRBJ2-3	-	TGTGCCAGCAGCCAGACAGTAGTCCCAGATACGCAGTATTTT	CASSQTVVPDTQYF
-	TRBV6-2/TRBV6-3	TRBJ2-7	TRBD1	TGTGCCAGCAGTATCCATAACAGGGGAACCTACGAGCAGTACTTC	CASSIHNRGTYEQYF
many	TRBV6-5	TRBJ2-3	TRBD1	TGTGCCAGCAGTTACTCGAAGACAACAAACCGGGACAGGGATGCAGATACGCAGTATTTT	CASSYSKTTNRDRDADTQYF
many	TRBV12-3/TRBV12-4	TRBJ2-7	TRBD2	TGTGCCAGCAGCCCAGGGACTAGCGGTAATGAGCAGTACTTC	CASSPGTSGNEQYF
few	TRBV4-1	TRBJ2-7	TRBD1	TGCGCCAGCAGCCCGACGGGACAGGGTACCGAGCAGTACTTC	CASSPTGQGTEQYF
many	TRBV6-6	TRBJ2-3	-	TGTGCCAGCAGTCCACAGGGCCGAAGCACAGATACGCAGTATTTT	CASSPQGRSTDTQYF
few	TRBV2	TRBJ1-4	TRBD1	TGTGCCAGCCGGGACAGGGGGCGGCCCTCTGCAACTAATGAAAAACTGTTTTTT	CASRDRGRPSATNEKLFF
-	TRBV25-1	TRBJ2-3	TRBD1	TGTGCCAGCAGACAGGGGGCCACAGATACGCAGTATTTT	CASRQGATDTQYF
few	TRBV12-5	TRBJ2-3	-	TGTGCTAGTGGTTTGAGTGCGAGCACAGATACGCAGTATTTT	CASGLSASTDTQYF
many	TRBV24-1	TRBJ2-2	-	TGTGCCACCGCGGGGACGATGGACACCGGGGAGCTGTTTTTT	CATAGTMDTGELFF
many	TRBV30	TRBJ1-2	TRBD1	TGTGCCTGGAGGGGTCCACTCAGGACAGGGGGTAACTATGGCTACACCTTC	CAWRGPLRTGGNYGYTF
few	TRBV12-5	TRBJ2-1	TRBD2	TGTGCTAGTGGTTTGGGCAGCGGGGGGGAATACAATGAGCAGTTCTTC	CASGLGSGGEYNEQFF
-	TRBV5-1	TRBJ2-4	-	TGCGCCAGCAGCTTGGGGCAAAACATTCAGTACTTC	CASSLGQNIQYF
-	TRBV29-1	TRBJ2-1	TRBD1	TGCAGCGTTGACGTGGACAGGGGGCCATACAATGAGCAGTTCTTC	CSVDVDRGPYNEQFF
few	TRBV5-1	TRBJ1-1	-	TGCGCCAGCAGCTTGCCCAGGGACAAGACTGAAGCTTTCTTT	CASSLPRDKTEAFF
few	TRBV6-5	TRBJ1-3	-	TGTGCCAGCAAGAAAGACCGGGACACCCAGTACACCATATATTTT	CASKKDRDTQYTIYF
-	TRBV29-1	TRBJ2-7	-	TGCAGCGTCTCGACACCCGTAACCTACGAGCAGTACTTC	CSVSTPVTYEQYF
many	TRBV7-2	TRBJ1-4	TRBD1	TGTGCCAGCAGCATCAACAGGGGGCCTAATGAAAAACTGTTTTTT	CASSINRGPNEKLFF
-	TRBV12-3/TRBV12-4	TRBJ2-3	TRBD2	TGTGCCAGCAGTTCCCGAGCGGGAGGGCCTAAAGATACGCAGTATTTT	CASSSRAGGPKDTQYF
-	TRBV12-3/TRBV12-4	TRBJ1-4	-	TGTGCCAGCAGTTTCTCGCAAGCGACTAATGAAAAACTGTTTTTT	CASSFSQATNEKLFF
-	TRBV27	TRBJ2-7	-	TGTGCCAGCAGTTTAATCCCGCGTGGGGGGTTCGTGGGATCCCGAACTTACGAGCAGTACTTC	CASSLIPRGGFVGSRTYEQYF
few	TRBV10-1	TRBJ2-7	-	TGCGCCAGCAGTACGACCCCCTCGGCCGAGCAGTACTTC	CASSTTPSAEQYF
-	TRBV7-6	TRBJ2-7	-	TGTGCCAGCAGCTTAGCGGGGGGAAGGATCTACGAGCAGTACTTC	CASSLAGGRIYEQYF
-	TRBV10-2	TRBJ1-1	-	TGCGCCAGCAGTGAAGGGGAAGACTTGAACACTGAAGCTTTCTTT	CASSEGEDLNTEAFF
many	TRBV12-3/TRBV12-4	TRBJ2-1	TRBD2	TGTGCCAGCAGTTTAATGAGCGGGGGGGCTCGTGAGCAGTTCTTC	CASSLMSGGAREQFF
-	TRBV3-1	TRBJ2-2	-	TGTGCCAGCAGCCAAGAGCGGGCAGTCACCGGGGAGCTGTTTTTT	CASSQERAVTGELFF
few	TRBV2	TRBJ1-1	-	TGTGCCAGCAGTGAATTACAGGGCTCGTACACTGAAGCTTTCTTT	CASSELQGSYTEAFF
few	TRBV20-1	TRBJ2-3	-	TGCAGTGCGGCAGATACGCAGTATTTT	CSAADTQYF
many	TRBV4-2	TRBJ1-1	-	TGTGCCAGCAGCCAAGATCTGGGAGCCCCAGGGACTGAAGCTTTCTTT	CASSQDLGAPGTEAFF
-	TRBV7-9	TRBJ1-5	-	TGTGCCAGCAGCTTTTCGGCCGGGGTCGTTGAGCAGCCCCAGCATTTT	CASSFSAGVVEQPQHF
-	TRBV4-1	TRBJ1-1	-	TGCGCCAGCAGCCAGATCCAGGGTCGAGACACTGAAGCTTTCTTT	CASSQIQGRDTEAFF
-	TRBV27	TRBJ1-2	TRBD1	TGTGCCAGCAGTTGGACAGGGGGCAACTATGGCTACACCTTC	CASSWTGGNYGYTF
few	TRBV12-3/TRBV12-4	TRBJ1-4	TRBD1	TGTGCCAGCAGTTTGGGGCAGGGGGCAGAAAAACTGTTTTTT	CASSLGQGAEKLFF